These T cell receptor beta chains were read from a single sample in a study of chemoradiotherapy in HPV16-positive cancers. Generated by immunoSEQ multiplex PCR, the TCRdb table keeps only in-frame clones and is missing some. The table includes tens of thousands of clones, 93% detected once. The sample in question was blood, obtained from a patient who underwent chemoradiotherapy. Receptors were obtained from a human donor with HPV-associated anogenital cancer. Both conserved end residues are part of each CDR3. A D gene is named only where the DNA matches it firmly. Expanded clones are given a class, and other clones once, few, many or no size at all.

J: TRBJ2-3; size: .; V: TRBV7-9; D: .; CDR3: CASLSLISTDTQYF; DNA: TGTGCCAGCCTGTCCTTGATAAGTACAGATACGCAGTATTTT
J: TRBJ2-3; size: .; V: TRBV11-2; D: .; CDR3: CASSSTDTQYF; DNA: TGTGCCAGCAGCAGCACAGATACGCAGTATTTT
J: TRBJ1-2; size: .; V: TRBV18; D: TRBD1; CDR3: CASSPGQGITYGYTF; DNA: TGTGCCAGCTCACCTGGACAGGGGATTACCTATGGCTACACCTTC
J: TRBJ1-1; size: .; V: TRBV5-4; D: .; CDR3: CASHGGGPRGTEAFF; DNA: TGTGCCAGCCACGGTGGGGGCCCTCGGGGGACTGAAGCTTTCTTT
J: TRBJ2-7; size: few; V: TRBV19; D: TRBD1; CDR3: CASSRTGVRNDYEQYF; DNA: TGTGCCAGTAGTCGGACAGGGGTCCGAAATGACTACGAGCAGTACTTC
J: TRBJ1-5; size: once; V: TRBV5-1; D: TRBD1; CDR3: CASSLGGQQNQPQHF; DNA: TGCGCCAGCAGCTTGGGGGGACAGCAAAATCAGCCCCAGCATTTT
J: TRBJ1-2; size: .; V: TRBV5-5; D: .; CDR3: CASSPTGIPNYGYTF; DNA: TGTGCCAGCAGTCCCACAGGTATACCTAACTATGGCTACACCTTC
J: TRBJ2-1; size: .; V: TRBV6-4; D: TRBD2; CDR3: CASSELAGSYNEQFF; DNA: TGTGCCAGCAGCGAACTAGCGGGCTCCTACAATGAGCAGTTCTTC
J: TRBJ1-6; size: .; V: TRBV5-1; D: .; CDR3: CASSLINSYNSPLHF; DNA: TGCGCCAGCAGCTTAATCAACTCCTATAATTCACCCCTCCACTTT
J: TRBJ1-1; size: .; V: TRBV7-9; D: .; CDR3: CATTPGAEAFF; DNA: TGTGCCACCACGCCCGGAGCTGAAGCTTTCTTT
J: TRBJ2-2; size: .; V: TRBV4-2; D: .; CDR3: CASTPRQSTGELFF; DNA: TGTGCCAGCACACCTAGACAGTCCACCGGGGAGCTGTTTTTT
J: TRBJ1-5; size: .; V: TRBV19; D: TRBD1; CDR3: CASSIFGQGDQPQHF; DNA: TGTGCCAGTAGTATCTTCGGCCAGGGGGATCAGCCCCAGCATTTT
J: TRBJ2-6; size: .; V: TRBV27; D: .; CDR3: CASSSSGANVLTF; DNA: TGTGCCAGCAGCAGCTCTGGGGCCAACGTCCTGACTTTC
J: TRBJ2-2; size: .; V: TRBV7-2; D: TRBD2; CDR3: CASRRLGLAGGQVDGELFF; DNA: TGTGCCAGCAGACGGCTGGGCCTAGCGGGAGGCCAGGTCGACGGGGAGCTGTTTTTT
J: TRBJ2-5; size: .; V: TRBV7-9; D: .; CDR3: CASATAGTGEETQYF; DNA: TGTGCCAGCGCCACGGCCGGAACAGGCGAGGAGACCCAGTACTTC
J: TRBJ1-1; size: .; V: TRBV6-5; D: .; CDR3: CASSSPRARAKTEAFF; DNA: TGTGCCAGCAGTTCCCCAAGGGCCAGGGCGAAGACTGAAGCTTTCTTT
J: TRBJ2-5; size: once; V: TRBV28; D: TRBD2; CDR3: CASSTTSGRKTQYF; DNA: TGTGCCAGCAGTACGACTAGCGGGAGAAAGACCCAGTACTTC
J: TRBJ1-1; size: .; V: TRBV19; D: TRBD1; CDR3: CASSEGTGRTEAFF; DNA: TGTGCCAGTAGTGAGGGGACAGGCCGCACTGAAGCTTTCTTT
J: TRBJ2-7; size: .; V: TRBV7-2; D: .; CDR3: CASSLVVGFYDYEQYF; DNA: TGTGCCAGCAGCTTAGTTGTGGGGTTTTATGACTACGAGCAGTACTTC
J: TRBJ2-3; size: once; V: TRBV4-3; D: TRBD2; CDR3: CASSLAGVKDTQYF; DNA: TGCGCCAGCAGCCTAGCGGGAGTAAAAGATACGCAGTATTTT
J: TRBJ2-7; size: .; V: TRBV7-9; D: TRBD2; CDR3: CASSFTSGSFYEQYF; DNA: TGTGCCAGCAGCTTCACTAGCGGGAGTTTCTACGAGCAGTACTTC
J: TRBJ1-5; size: .; V: TRBV16; D: .; CDR3: CASSLRGLNQPQHF; DNA: TGTGCCAGCAGCCTCAGGGGCCTCAATCAGCCCCAGCATTTT
J: TRBJ2-2; size: few; V: TRBV6-5; D: .; CDR3: CASSYSPEDGELFF; DNA: TGTGCCAGCAGTTACTCCCCTGAGGACGGGGAGCTGTTTTTT
J: TRBJ2-3; size: .; V: TRBV9; D: .; CDR3: CASSVVSGGTDTQYF; DNA: TGTGCCAGCAGCGTAGTGTCGGGGGGCACAGATACGCAGTATTTT
J: TRBJ1-5; size: .; V: TRBV4-1; D: .; CDR3: CASSQVGVGQPQHF; DNA: TGCGCCAGCAGCCAAGTAGGGGTAGGTCAGCCCCAGCATTTT
J: TRBJ2-7; size: .; V: TRBV6-1; D: TRBD1; CDR3: CASRGQGSYEQYF; DNA: TGTGCCAGCAGGGGACAGGGTTCCTACGAGCAGTACTTC
J: TRBJ2-1; size: .; V: TRBV28; D: .; CDR3: CASSPGRNEQFF; DNA: TGTGCCAGCAGCCCAGGGAGAAATGAGCAGTTCTTC
J: TRBJ2-2; size: .; V: TRBV15; D: .; CDR3: CATSRDVGSGELFF; DNA: TGTGCCACCAGCAGAGATGTTGGCAGCGGGGAGCTGTTTTTT
J: TRBJ1-3; size: .; V: TRBV6-1; D: TRBD1; CDR3: CASSASGQGVFGNTIYF; DNA: TGTGCCAGCAGTGCCTCGGGACAGGGGGTTTTCGGAAACACCATATATTTT
J: TRBJ2-1; size: few; V: TRBV15; D: TRBD2; CDR3: CATSRDSGGAGNEQFF; DNA: TGTGCCACCAGCAGAGATAGCGGGGGGGCCGGCAATGAGCAGTTCTTC
J: TRBJ1-6; size: .; V: TRBV7-6; D: .; CDR3: CASSLAASYNSPLHF; DNA: TGTGCCAGCAGCTTAGCGGCTTCCTATAATTCACCCCTCCACTTT
J: TRBJ2-3; size: .; V: TRBV6-4; D: TRBD2; CDR3: CASSDSGLAGGADTQYF; DNA: TGTGCCAGCAGTGACTCCGGACTAGCGGGGGGGGCGGATACGCAGTATTTT
J: TRBJ1-2; size: .; V: TRBV5-4; D: .; CDR3: CASSLAQRPGGGYGYTF; DNA: TGTGCCAGCAGCTTGGCCCAAAGGCCCGGGGGCGGTTATGGCTACACCTTC
J: TRBJ2-1; size: .; V: TRBV7-9; D: .; CDR3: CASSLGGDYPYNEQFF; DNA: TGTGCCAGCAGCTTAGGGGGTGACTACCCCTACAATGAGCAGTTCTTC
J: TRBJ2-2; size: .; V: TRBV5-1; D: TRBD1; CDR3: CASSPWTGVNTGELFF; DNA: TGCGCCAGCAGCCCCTGGACAGGGGTAAACACCGGGGAGCTGTTTTTT
J: TRBJ2-7; size: .; V: TRBV5-1; D: TRBD2; CDR3: CASSPWTSGRLYEQYF; DNA: TGCGCCAGCAGCCCATGGACTAGCGGGAGACTTTACGAGCAGTACTTC
J: TRBJ1-6; size: once; V: TRBV9; D: .; CDR3: CASSSGEGSPLHF; DNA: TGTGCCAGCAGCTCCGGGGAGGGATCACCCCTCCACTTT
J: TRBJ2-2; size: .; V: TRBV5-6; D: .; CDR3: CASSRRGLGRYGELFF; DNA: TGTGCCAGCAGCCGCCGCGGATTAGGTCGGTACGGGGAGCTGTTTTTT
J: TRBJ2-1; size: .; V: TRBV30; D: TRBD2; CDR3: CAWRGGSSPGRSSYNEQFF; DNA: TGTGCCTGGAGGGGGGGGTCTAGTCCAGGTCGGAGCTCCTACAATGAGCAGTTCTTC
J: TRBJ2-2; size: once; V: TRBV5-4; D: .; CDR3: CASSLDRAETNTGELFF; DNA: TGTGCCAGCAGCTTGGATCGAGCGGAAACGAACACCGGGGAGCTGTTTTTT
J: TRBJ2-7; size: .; V: TRBV5-5; D: .; CDR3: CASSPLGHEQYF; DNA: TGTGCCAGCTCGCCCCTAGGGCACGAGCAGTACTTC
J: TRBJ1-2; size: once; V: TRBV7-2; D: .; CDR3: CASSLSGGYTF; DNA: TGTGCCAGCAGCTTGAGTGGTGGCTACACCTTC
J: TRBJ2-7; size: .; V: TRBV13; D: TRBD1; CDR3: CASSLTGGVGEQYF; DNA: TGTGCCAGCAGCCTGACAGGGGGAGTGGGCGAGCAGTACTTC
J: TRBJ2-7; size: once; V: TRBV19; D: .; CDR3: CASSSSGIEQYF; DNA: TGTGCCAGTAGTTCCTCAGGGATCGAGCAGTACTTC
J: TRBJ2-5; size: .; V: TRBV7-8; D: TRBD2; CDR3: CASSRNSGKETQYF; DNA: TGTGCCAGCAGCCGAAATAGCGGGAAAGAGACCCAGTACTTC
J: TRBJ1-3; size: .; V: TRBV5-6; D: TRBD1; CDR3: CASSLWTGSGNTIYF; DNA: TGTGCCAGCAGCCTGTGGACAGGCTCTGGAAACACCATATATTTT
J: TRBJ2-7; size: once; V: TRBV9; D: TRBD1; CDR3: CASSPRQGIMSEQYF; DNA: TGTGCCAGCAGCCCCCGACAGGGTATCATGTCCGAGCAGTACTTC
J: TRBJ2-7; size: .; V: TRBV18; D: TRBD1; CDR3: CASSRSGGTGVTYEQYF; DNA: TGTGCCAGCTCACGTTCAGGGGGGACAGGGGTCACCTACGAGCAGTACTTC
J: TRBJ2-1; size: .; V: TRBV19; D: .; CDR3: CASSIVAGSYNEQFF; DNA: TGTGCCAGTAGTATAGTTGCGGGATCCTACAATGAGCAGTTCTTC
J: TRBJ2-1; size: .; V: TRBV7-6; D: TRBD2; CDR3: CASSTGLVQFF; DNA: TGTGCCAGCAGCACAGGACTAGTGCAGTTCTTC
J: TRBJ2-3; size: .; V: TRBV5-1; D: .; CDR3: CASSRLRWGDTQYF; DNA: TGCGCCAGCAGCCGCCTTAGGTGGGGAGATACGCAGTATTTT